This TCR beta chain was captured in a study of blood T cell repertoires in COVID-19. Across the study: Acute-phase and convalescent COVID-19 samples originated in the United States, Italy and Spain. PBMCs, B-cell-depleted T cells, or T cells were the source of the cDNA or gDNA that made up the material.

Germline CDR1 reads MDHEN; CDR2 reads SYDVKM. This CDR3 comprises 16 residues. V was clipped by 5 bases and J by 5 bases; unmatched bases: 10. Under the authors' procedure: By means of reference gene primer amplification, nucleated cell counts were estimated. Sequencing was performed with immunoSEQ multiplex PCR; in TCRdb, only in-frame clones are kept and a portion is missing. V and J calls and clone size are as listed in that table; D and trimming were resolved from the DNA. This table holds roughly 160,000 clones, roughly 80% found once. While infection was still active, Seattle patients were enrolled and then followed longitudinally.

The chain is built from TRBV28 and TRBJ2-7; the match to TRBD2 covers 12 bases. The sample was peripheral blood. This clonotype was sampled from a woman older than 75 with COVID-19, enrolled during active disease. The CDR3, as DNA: TGTGCCAGCAGTACAGGACTAGCGGGAAGCCGGGACGAGCAGTACTTC. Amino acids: CASSTGLAGSRDEQYF.